These 21 T cell receptor beta chains were all obtained from the same sample, sequenced in a study of CD8 T cells in ankylosing spondylitis. Each CDR3 protein gets one entry after TCRdb re-called the 5' RACE reads with MiXCR. The sample holds 750,000 to 850,000 distinct CDR3 sequences, roughly 10% seen once. Their cognate antigens are unknown. Study-level findings and limits: Eight or nine highly homologous variants formed a TCR beta motif that appeared characteristic of ankylosing spondylitis blood.

The sample taken for sequencing was blood, either unsorted or a sorted T cell fraction (not recorded which). These receptors were taken from a male donor with ankylosing spondylitis.

The chain uses TRBV12-3 or TRBV12-4 and TRBJ2-5; 11 bases are shared with TRBD1. The CDR3 extends over 15 amino acids. V trimming: 6 bases; J trimming: 5 bases; junction bases outside the gene matches: 8. Here the CDR3 DNA reads TGTGCCAGCAGCCTCGGACAGGGGGCGATGGAGACCCAGTACTTC. Residues: CASSLGQGAMETQYF.

There are many counts of this clonotype. The chain uses TRBV5-1 and TRBJ2-7, with TRBD1 matching 8 bases. Germline assignment: CDR1 SGHRS and CDR2 YFSETQ. After removal of 5 bases from V and 2 bases from J, the junction contained 9 bases not matched to a gene. The CDR3 has 15 residues. CDR3 nucleotides: TGCGCCAGCAGAGAAACTACAGGGGGAACCTACGAGCAGTACTTC. It specifies CASRETTGGTYEQYF.

The table lists this clonotype with a few counts. V is TRBV20-1 and J is TRBJ1-2; D gene ambiguous. CDR3 length: 11 amino acids. Germline CDR1 DFQATT, CDR2 SNEGSKA (reference sequence). The germline V and J ends were trimmed by 4 bases and 1 base, with 4 bases remaining between them. CDR3 nucleotides: TGCAGTGCTACACTTAACTATGGCTACACCTTC. Translated, it gives CSATLNYGYTF.

J is TRBJ1-3 and V is TRBV28, with D uncertain. In germline, CDR1 is MDHEN, CDR2 SYDVKM. The CDR3 sequence is 15 residues long. Trimming shortened V by 4 bases and J by 0 bases, and 10 bases separated the two germline ends. CDR3 DNA sequence: TGTGCCAGCAGTTCCCGACCGCGCTCTGGAAACACCATATATTTT. It codes for CASSSRPRSGNTIYF.

The J gene is TRBJ2-5, the V gene TRBV4-2; maybe TRBD1 (5 bases). With 1 base removed from V and 1 base from J, the gap between germline ends came to 13 bases. The germline V gene has CDR1 LGHNA and CDR2 YNFKEQ. This CDR3 region has 16 residues. The CDR3 sequence is CASSQGPKGVQETQYF. Here the CDR3 DNA reads TGTGCCAGCAGCCAAGGACCCAAAGGGGTCCAAGAGACCCAGTACTTC.

CDR3 DNA: TGTGCCAGCAGTCCGCATGACAGGAGGGGCTACGAGCAGTACTTC. Translating it yields CASSPHDRRGYEQYF. The genes are TRBV6-1 and TRBJ2-7, with D perhaps matching TRBD1 or TRBD2 (6 bases each). Trimming pared 5 bases from V and 3 bases from J, leaving 17 bases between. Germline V gives CDR1 MNHNS, CDR2 SASEGT. The CDR3 loop spans 15 amino acids.

V usage is TRBV9 and J usage is TRBJ2-5; D is ambiguous. The length of the CDR3 is 12 residues. V dropped 3 bases and J dropped 5 bases, with 8 bases sitting between them. Germline CDR1 SGDLS, CDR2 YYNGEE. The CDR3 spells CASSASWETQYF. CDR3 nucleotides: TGTGCCAGCAGCGCCTCTTGGGAGACCCAGTACTTC.

The chain recombines TRBV20-1 with TRBJ1-2; a possible D gene is TRBD1 (6 bases). Deletions cut 5 bases from V and 2 bases from J, with 15 bases between. The CDR3 runs to 14 residues. Per the germline V gene, CDR1 is DFQATT and CDR2 is SNEGSKA (reference sequence). In nucleotides, the CDR3 is TGCAGTGCTCCAATCGGGACACTCAACTATGGCTACACCTTC. This gives the protein CSAPIGTLNYGYTF.

The chain carries TRBV4-3 and TRBJ2-1; D is uncertain. The V gene's germline CDR1 is LGHNA and CDR2 YSLEER. The CDR3 extends over 12 amino acids. V was trimmed by 3 bases and J by 9 bases, leaving 9 bases between them. CDR3 coding DNA: TGCGCCAGCAGCCATGGGTGGGGTGAGCAGTTCTTC. It encodes CASSHGWGEQFF.

This clonotype was detected ten times or more. This chain joins TRBV7-2 and TRBJ2-3; TRBD2 matches 9 bases. Germline values: CDR1 SGHTA, CDR2 FQGNSA. The V and J ends lost 6 bases and 7 bases, in that order; junction bases with no gene match: 14. The length of the CDR3 is 16 residues. The CDR3 is CASREGVAGVSNTQYF. The CDR3 DNA follows: TGTGCCAGCAGGGAAGGGGTAGCGGGAGTATCGAATACGCAGTATTTT.

This clonotype was found many times. V is TRBV27 and J is TRBJ2-1, with TRBD1 matching 12 bases. This CDR3 is 15 amino acids long. With 8 bases clipped from V and 7 bases from J, the junction kept 9 bases outside the gene matches. Germline V CDR1 and CDR2: MNHEY, SMNVEV (reference sequence). The CDR3 sequence is CASSTGTGGSNEQFF. In nucleotides, the CDR3 is TGTGCCAGCTCTACCGGGACAGGGGGCTCGAATGAGCAGTTCTTC.

This clonotype occurred many times. The chain links TRBV4-1 to TRBJ2-5; D gene uncertain. The CDR3 is made up of 14 amino acids. From germline, CDR1 is MGHRA and CDR2 YSYEKL. Trimming took 4 bases from V and 3 from J, leaving 12 bases between them. Written as DNA, the CDR3 is TGCGCCAGCAGCCGCGGCAGGTCGGAAGAGACCCAGTACTTC. Protein sequence: CASSRGRSEETQYF.

This clonotype has a count of ten or more. The gene calls are TRBV6-1 and TRBJ1-1, with 11 bases matching TRBD1. Germline CDR1 MNHNS, CDR2 SASEGT. Trimming took 7 bases from V and 5 from J; bases not matched to a gene: 9. The CDR3 contains 15 residues. CDR3 in amino acids: CASTDPGTGGTEAFF. In nucleotides, the CDR3 is TGTGCCAGCACTGACCCCGGGACAGGGGGTACTGAAGCTTTCTTT.

This chain joins TRBV6-6 and TRBJ1-4; TRBD1 might be the D (6 bases). Trimming stripped 4 bases from V and 14 bases from J, with 14 bases between. CDR1 is MNHNY, CDR2 SVGAGI, per germline (reference sequence). CDR3 length equals 12 residues. CDR3 DNA sequence: TGTGCCAGCAGTTCTACAGGGAAGCGGCTGTTTTTT. As protein: CASSSTGKRLFF.

This clonotype was counted a few times. V is TRBV28 and J is TRBJ2-7; D may be TRBD1 (6 bases). V was trimmed by 3 bases and J by 2 bases, leaving 14 bases between them. The CDR3 is 15 residues long. Looked up from germline, CDR1 is MDHEN and CDR2 is SYDVKM. The chain's CDR3 is CASSLPGDTTYEQYF. The CDR3 DNA is TGTGCCAGCAGTTTGCCAGGGGACACTACCTACGAGCAGTACTTC.

This clonotype was observed a handful of times. This chain joins TRBV20-1 and TRBJ1-2, with TRBD1 matching 9 bases. The trim removed 3 bases at V and 7 bases at J, leaving 15 bases unmatched. Germline lookup yields CDR1 DFQATT and CDR2 SNEGSKA (reference sequence). The CDR3 is 16 amino acids. For the CDR3, the DNA is TGCAGTGCTAGTGTTGGGACAGGGTATTTGTATGCTGGCTACACCTTC. Its protein is CSASVGTGYLYAGYTF.

The V call is TRBV28, the J call TRBJ2-7, with TRBD1 matching 7 bases. The CDR3 has 14 amino acids. V lost 2 bases to trimming and J lost 2 bases; unmatched junction nucleotides: 3. Germline-derived CDR1 and CDR2 are MDHEN and SYDVKM. CDR3 protein: CASSLTGETYEQYF. In DNA, the CDR3 is TGTGCCAGCAGTTTAACAGGGGAGACCTACGAGCAGTACTTC.

The sample holds a few counts of this clonotype. The genes are TRBV5-4 and TRBJ1-4; D not certain. This CDR3 is 14 amino acids long. CDR1 SGHNT and CDR2 YYREEE come from the germline V gene (reference sequence). V was clipped by 0 bases and J by 11 bases, with 14 bases between them. CDR3 DNA: TGTGCCAGCAGCTTGGATGCCCACCCCTCGAAACTGTTTTTT. Amino acid sequence: CASSLDAHPSKLFF. The full variable domain, completed using reference TRBV5-4 and TRBJ1-4, is ETGVTQSPTHLIKTRGQQVTLRCSSQSGHNTVSWYQQALGQGPQFIFQYYREEENGRGNFPPRFSGLQFPNYSSELNVNALELDDSALYLCASSLDAHPSKLFFGSGTQLSVL.

This clonotype was counted only a few times. The gene calls are TRBV4-2 and TRBJ2-5, with D possibly TRBD1 on 6 matching bases. Germline lookup yields CDR1 LGHNA and CDR2 YNFKEQ. Trimming shortened V by 0 bases and J by 5 bases, and 16 bases separated the two germline ends. The CDR3 is 16 amino acids. The CDR3 is CASSQDPRGEVETQYF. DNA for the CDR3: TGTGCCAGCAGCCAAGATCCCAGGGGCGAGGTGGAGACCCAGTACTTC.

This clonotype was seen at least ten times. This chain connects TRBV29-1 to TRBJ2-4; weak D call: TRBD1 (6 bases). V dropped 6 bases and J dropped 7 bases, with 16 bases sitting between them. The CDR3 length is 13 residues. Germline V gene lookup returns CDR1 SQVTM and CDR2 ANQGSEA. The CDR3 DNA sequence: TGCAGCGTGAGGGGGACGGGGCGGAACATTCAGTACTTC. Its protein is CSVRGTGRNIQYF.

This clonotype was detected a few times. The V gene is TRBV20-1, the J gene TRBJ2-1, with unresolved D. Trimming pared 4 bases from V and 6 bases from J, leaving 13 bases between. This CDR3 has 13 residues. Germline V gene sequence: CDR1 DFQATT, CDR2 SNEGSKA (reference sequence). The CDR3, as DNA: TGCAGTGCTATCCTAGTGGGGTTCAATGAGCAGTTCTTC. It specifies CSAILVGFNEQFF.